A single sample is the source of the 14 T cell receptor beta chains below, sequenced in a study of CD8 T cells in ankylosing spondylitis (dated 2017 in TCRdb). Broader findings and caveats from the paper: Blood from ankylosing spondylitis patients appeared to be characterized by a TCR beta motif made up of several highly homologous amino acid variants.

Antigens of these TCRs are unknown. The library was built by means of 5' RACE. Sequencing took place on an Illumina HiSeq 2500. TCRdb redid the processing of the public reads, applying fastp at Q25 and MiXCR, and retained in-frame beta chains. Every distinct CDR3 protein forms one entry, paired with its most common genes and DNA. For this sample there are approximately 520,000 distinct CDR3 sequences; approximately 5% appear just once. Together, the top ten hold under 4.5% of the sample. The sequencing sample was made of blood, either unsorted or a sorted T cell fraction (not recorded which). These receptors all come from a male donor with ankylosing spondylitis.

The sample holds many counts of this clonotype. The chain recombines TRBV5-1 with TRBJ2-3, with D unclear. The CDR3 runs 16 residues. Germline values: CDR1 SGHRS, CDR2 YFSETQ. Trimming cost V 0 bases and J 0 bases, with 11 bases left between them. CDR3 DNA: TGCGCCAGCAGCTTGGTTGTGACTCCAAGCACAGATACGCAGTATTTT. Amino acids: CASSLVVTPSTDTQYF.

This clonotype was observed many times. The rearrangement joins TRBV27 to TRBJ1-5; D remains ambiguous. Germline CDR1 is MNHEY and CDR2 is SMNVEV (reference sequence). Between the trimmed V and J ends, which lost 4 bases and 6 bases, there was a span of 10 bases. CDR3 length: 13 residues. The CDR3 DNA reads TGTGCCAGCAGTTGGGCCTCGGGTCAGCCCCAGCATTTT. This codes for CASSWASGQPQHF.

This clonotype has a count of ten or more. This chain connects TRBV6-1 to TRBJ1-2, with a possible D match to TRBD1 (6 bases). The CDR3 spans 13 residues. Germline CDR1 reads MNHNS; CDR2 reads SASEGT. V was clipped by 8 bases and J by 8 bases, with 18 bases between them. CDR3 coding DNA: TGTGCCAGCGGACGGACAGATGGAGGCGGCTACACCTTC. Its protein product is CASGRTDGGGYTF.

This clonotype was detected ten times or more. This chain joins TRBV5-6 and TRBJ1-5; no reliable D call. V lost 2 bases and J 5 bases, leaving 11 bases between the germline ends. The CDR3 covers 14 residues. Germline loops: CDR1 SGHDT, CDR2 YYEEEE. The CDR3 region is CASSLIGEHQPQHF. Here the CDR3 DNA reads TGTGCCAGCAGCTTAATCGGGGAACATCAGCCCCAGCATTTT.

At least ten counts were recorded for this clonotype. V and J are TRBV7-9 and TRBJ2-5; 8 bases agree with TRBD2. V lost 2 bases, J lost 3 bases, and 5 bases stayed unmatched. This CDR3 comprises 15 residues. Germline-derived CDR1 and CDR2 are SEHNR and FQNEAQ (reference sequence). CDR3 DNA: TGTGCCAGCAGCTTATGGCTAGCGGGTGAAGAGACCCAGTACTTC. Protein sequence: CASSLWLAGEETQYF.

This clonotype was seen many times. CDR3 bases: TGCAGTGCCACTACAGGGATCGGGCAGTACTTC. This sequence encodes CSATTGIGQYF. The genes are TRBV20-1 and TRBJ2-7; possible D gene TRBD1, 6 bases. The CDR3 has 11 amino acids. Germline V CDR1 and CDR2: DFQATT, SNEGSKA (reference sequence). Trimming left V 6 bases short and J 9 bases short, with 15 bases between.

The chain joins TRBV7-9 to TRBJ2-1, with D unresolved. Germline CDR1 SEHNR, CDR2 FQNEAQ (reference sequence). The CDR3 sequence is 11 residues long. Trimming removed 6 bases at V and 8 bases at J, with 8 bases between. CDR3 nucleotide sequence: TGTGCCAGCAGGGTCATCCATGAGCAGTTCTTC. Protein: CASRVIHEQFF.

This clonotype showed up many times. The chain couples TRBV9 to TRBJ2-5, with D tentatively TRBD1 (5 bases). Per the germline V gene, CDR1 is SGDLS and CDR2 is YYNGEE. This CDR3 is 13 amino acids long. Trimming shortened V by 4 bases and J by 3 bases, and 10 bases separated the two germline ends. CDR3 coding DNA: TGTGCCAGCAGCCTTGGGGCAGAAGAGACCCAGTACTTC. Protein product: CASSLGAEETQYF.

This clonotype was seen repeatedly, ten times or more. V is TRBV7-2 and J is TRBJ1-2; possible D gene TRBD1, 5 bases. CDR3 length: 15 amino acids. Germline assignment: CDR1 SGHTA and CDR2 FQGNSA. The V end was cut by 2 bases, the J end by 5 bases, with 15 bases between. CDR3 sequence reads: CASSLKAGPPYGYTF. The CDR3 DNA reads as TGTGCCAGCAGCTTAAAGGCAGGGCCGCCGTATGGCTACACCTTC.

This clonotype has at least ten counts. As DNA, the CDR3 is TGTGCCATCACGGGCCAGGTCAACTATGGCTACACCTTC. As protein: CAITGQVNYGYTF. J is TRBJ1-2 and V is TRBV10-3, with D uncertain. Germline CDR1 reads ENHRY; CDR2 reads SYGVKD. The CDR3 is 13 amino acids. V lost 7 bases to trimming and J lost 2 bases, with 11 bases between them.

This clonotype was counted many times. The chain carries TRBV12-3 or TRBV12-4 and TRBJ2-7; 7 nucleotides agree with TRBD2. The CDR3 consists of 14 residues. V was clipped by 8 bases and J by 2 bases; unmatched bases: 9. The CDR3 DNA reads TGTGCCAGCGGGAGGGCCCCGCCGGCCTACGAGCAGTACTTC. Its translation is CASGRAPPAYEQYF.

Ten or more counts support this clonotype. This chain joins TRBV9 and TRBJ1-1; D gene ambiguous. The CDR3 totals 12 residues. Trimming removed 4 bases at V and 6 bases at J, with 10 bases between. Germline CDR1 reads SGDLS; CDR2 reads YYNGEE. The CDR3 coding sequence is TGTGCCAGCAGCCCCGGCGGGCCTGAAGCTTTCTTT. This translates into CASSPGGPEAFF.

In its sample, this clonotype was seen a few times. This sequence joins TRBV7-9 and TRBJ2-1; 7 bases match TRBD2. V gave up 5 bases and J gave up 10 bases; unmatched junction bases: 5. The CDR3 has 12 residues. Germline values: CDR1 SEHNR, CDR2 FQNEAQ (reference sequence). This chain's CDR3 is CASSPSGEEQFF. The CDR3 DNA follows: TGTGCCAGCAGCCCTAGCGGTGAGGAGCAGTTCTTC.

This clonotype was observed many times. This chain connects TRBV7-9 to TRBJ2-5; 7 bases are a match to TRBD2. Per germline, CDR1 SEHNR and CDR2 FQNEAQ (reference sequence). Trimming cost V 1 base and J 5 bases; bases outside gene matches: 4. This CDR3 region has 14 residues. The DNA of the CDR3 is TGTGCCAGCAGCTTAGGCGGGAGTATTGAGACCCAGTACTTC. This gives the protein CASSLGGSIETQYF.